A single sample gave rise to the 26 T cell receptor beta chains below, sequenced in a study of blood T cell repertoires in COVID-19. Libraries were prepared by immunoSEQ multiplex PCR; TCRdb keeps only in-frame clonotypes and omits some of them. The data hold under 250,000 clones, with 88% observed a single time. Source material: PBMCs or T cells enriched from blood (not recorded which). Receptor source: a woman aged 40 to 55 who had been exposed to COVID-19.

Only one count was recorded for this clone. This sequence joins TRBV9 and TRBJ2-3, with D unresolved. V was clipped by 2 bases and J by 1 base, with 14 bases between them. This CDR3 contains 16 residues. The germline CDR1 and CDR2 sequences are SGDLS and YYNGEE. CDR3 loop: CASSVGASPRTDTQYF. DNA of the CDR3: TGTGCCAGCAGCGTGGGCGCATCCCCACGCACAGATACGCAGTATTTT. The whole variable domain, remainder taken from reference TRBV9 and TRBJ2-3, is DSGVTQTPKHLITATGQRVTLRCSPRSGDLSVYWYQQSLDQGLQFLIQYYNGEERAKGNILERFSAQQFPDLHSELNLSSLELGDSALYFCASSVGASPRTDTQYFGPGTRLTVL.

The V call is TRBV9, the J call TRBJ2-3, with 8 bases aligning to TRBD1. V was pared by 4 bases and J by 2 bases, with 9 bases of the junction left unmatched. Germline lookup yields CDR1 SGDLS and CDR2 YYNGEE. The CDR3 has 16 residues. This CDR3 is CASSTWTGINTDTQYF. CDR3 in DNA: TGTGCCAGCAGCACTTGGACAGGGATCAACACAGATACGCAGTATTTT. Looking up the rest from reference TRBV9 and TRBJ2-3 gives the full variable domain: DSGVTQTPKHLITATGQRVTLRCSPRSGDLSVYWYQQSLDQGLQFLIQYYNGEERAKGNILERFSAQQFPDLHSELNLSSLELGDSALYFCASSTWTGINTDTQYFGPGTRLTVL.

V gene TRBV19 combines with J gene TRBJ1-4; a possible D gene is TRBD1 (6 bases). This CDR3 region has 15 residues. V shed 6 bases and J shed 4 bases, with 15 bases lying between them. Germline V CDR1 and CDR2: LNHDA, SQIVND (reference sequence). The DNA of the CDR3 is TGTGCCAGTAGCCCCAGTCAGGGGAATAATGAAAAACTGTTTTTT. Protein: CASSPSQGNNEKLFF.

The V gene is TRBV7-3, the J gene TRBJ2-3; 8 nucleotides line up with TRBD2. The CDR3 loop spans 16 amino acids. The trim removed 5 bases at V and 0 bases at J, leaving 7 bases unmatched. Germline V lookup: CDR1 SGHTA, CDR2 FQGTGA. CDR3 sequence reads: CASSLIAGISTDTQYF. CDR3 sequence (DNA): TGTGCCAGCAGCCTTATAGCGGGGATAAGCACAGATACGCAGTATTTT.

The chain couples TRBV28 to TRBJ1-2, with 11 nucleotides matching TRBD1. V lost 5 bases and J lost 8; bases outside the gene matches: 10. Per the germline V gene, CDR1 is MDHEN and CDR2 is SYDVKM. The CDR3 sequence is 15 residues long. CDR3 in DNA: TGTGCCAGCAGTCGACTGGACAGGGGGCGCGGGGGCTACACCTTC. It yields the protein CASSRLDRGRGGYTF.

The chain uses TRBV6-5 and TRBJ2-7; D might be TRBD2 (5 bases). The CDR3 consists of 13 residues. With 8 bases removed from V and 2 bases from J, the gap between germline ends came to 13 bases. Per the germline V gene, CDR1 is MNHEY and CDR2 is SVGAGI. CDR3 bases: TGTGCCAGCGGAATTCGGGGTCCCTACGAGCAGTACGTC. Its translation is CASGIRGPYEQYV.

This clone occurred once. Its ends do not fully match the called genes, so a read error is possible. J is TRBJ1-5 and V is TRBV5-1, with TRBD1 as a possible D gene (5 bases). The CDR3 spans 13 residues. Germline V gene sequence: CDR1 SGHRS, CDR2 YFSETQ. As DNA, the CDR3 is TGTGCCAGCAGCAAAGCAGGGAATCAGCCCCAGCATTTT. It encodes CASSKAGNQPQHF. Complete variable domain (other parts from reference TRBV5-1 and TRBJ1-5): KAGVTQTPRYLIKTRGQQVTLSCSPISGHRSVSWYQQTPGQGLQFLFEYFSETQRNKGNFPGRFSGRQFSNSRSEMNVSTLELGDSALYLCASSKAGNQPQHFGDGTRLSIL.

The genes are TRBV2 and TRBJ1-4; tentatively, D is TRBD1 (6 bases). Germline V CDR1 and CDR2: SNHLY, FYNNEI. The CDR3 contains 13 residues. Trimming pared 7 bases from V and 8 bases from J, leaving 14 bases between. CDR3 residues: CASKITQGEKLFF. CDR3 bases: TGTGCCAGCAAAATAACGCAGGGGGAAAAACTGTTTTTT.

CDR3 loop: CASSRDSSNQPQHF. CDR3 coding DNA: TGTGCCAGCAGCCGTGACAGTAGCAATCAGCCCCAGCATTTT. This chain uses TRBV7-8 with TRBJ1-5, with D perhaps TRBD1 (5 bases). The CDR3 sequence is 14 residues long. Germline CDR1 reads SGHVS; CDR2 reads FQNEAQ. Trimming shortened V by 5 bases and J by 0 bases, and 8 bases separated the two germline ends.

This clone is a singleton in its sample. The rearrangement links TRBV19 to TRBJ2-1; D is perhaps TRBD2 (6 bases). Trimming left V 4 bases short and J 8 bases short, with 18 bases between. Germline CDR1 reads LNHDA; CDR2 reads SQIVND (reference sequence). This CDR3 is built from 15 residues. CDR3 in amino acids: CASSKPGTRTYEQFF. DNA of the CDR3: TGTGCCAGTAGTAAGCCCGGGACTCGGACTTATGAGCAGTTCTTC.

The rearrangement uses TRBV19 and TRBJ2-5; 13 bases are a match to TRBD2. The germline CDR1 and CDR2 sequences are LNHDA and SQIVND (reference sequence). The V gene end was trimmed by 7 bases and the J gene end by 5 bases; junction bases not matched to a gene: 4. This CDR3 is 14 amino acids long. In DNA form, the CDR3 reads TGTGCCAGTAAACCGGGACTAGCGGGGGAGACCCAGTACTTC. Translating it yields CASKPGLAGETQYF.

The CDR3: CATRPTESNQPQHF. DNA for the CDR3: TGTGCCACCCGCCCAACCGAGAGCAATCAGCCCCAGCATTTT. V usage is TRBV10-3 and J usage is TRBJ1-5; D gene ambiguous. CDR1 is ENHRY and CDR2 is SYGVKD in the germline V gene. V dropped 10 bases and J dropped 1 base, with 14 bases sitting between them. The CDR3 totals 14 residues.

CDR3 sequence: CASSSSRTANTEAFF. The DNA of the CDR3 is TGTGCCAGCAGTTCATCGAGGACAGCCAACACTGAAGCTTTCTTT. The genes are TRBV6-5 and TRBJ1-1; a possible D gene is TRBD1 (6 bases). The CDR3 consists of 15 residues. Per the germline V gene, CDR1 is MNHEY and CDR2 is SVGAGI. The V end lost 4 bases, the J end lost 2 bases, and 14 bases lay between the germline ends.

This clone turned up a few times. The rearrangement uses TRBV7-6 and TRBJ1-1; no firm D call. Germline values: CDR1 SGHVS, CDR2 FNYEAQ. The CDR3 runs 15 residues. V was trimmed by 3 bases and J by 1 base, leaving 12 bases between them. CDR3 nucleotides: TGTGCCAGCAGCTTCTCCAGTTGGGCGAACACTGAAGCTTTCTTT. Translation gives CASSFSSWANTEAFF.

This clone appeared a single time. The chain carries TRBV9 and TRBJ2-5; 7 bases line up with TRBD1. CDR1 is SGDLS and CDR2 is YYNGEE in the germline V gene. V was clipped by 4 bases and J by 5 bases; unmatched bases: 8. The CDR3 is made up of 14 amino acids. CDR3 loop: CASSRGTASETQYF. The CDR3, as DNA: TGTGCCAGCAGCAGAGGGACAGCTTCCGAGACCCAGTACTTC.

This rearrangement joins TRBV6-2 or TRBV6-3 to TRBJ2-3; D unresolved. Trimming removed 6 bases from V and 3 bases from J, with 13 bases in between. This CDR3 region has 14 residues. CDR1 is MNHEY, CDR2 SVGEGT, per germline. Here the CDR3 reads CASSDNYRTDTQYF. CDR3 in DNA: TGTGCCAGCAGCGATAACTACCGAACAGATACGCAGTATTTT.

V is TRBV7-2 and J is TRBJ1-2; no definite D call. The CDR3 consists of 14 residues. In germline, CDR1 is SGHTA, CDR2 FQGNSA. The V end was cut by 2 bases, the J end by 4 bases, with 11 bases between. The CDR3: CASSLSTGSYGYTF. The CDR3 nucleotides are TGTGCCAGCAGCTTAAGTACGGGGAGCTATGGCTACACCTTC. The whole variable domain, filled in from reference TRBV7-2 and TRBJ1-2, reads GAGVSQSPSNKVTEKGKDVELRCDPISGHTALYWYRQSLGQGLEFLIYFQGNSAPDKSGLPSDRFSAERTGGSVSTLTIQRTQQEDSAVYLCASSLSTGSYGYTFGSGTRLTVV.

The rearrangement uses TRBV14 and TRBJ2-1, with D perhaps TRBD2 (5 bases). Germline CDR1 is SGHDN and CDR2 is FVKESK. The CDR3 length is 13 residues. The V and J ends lost 3 bases and 5 bases respectively, with 8 bases between them. DNA of the CDR3: TGTGCCAGCAGCCACCCCGGGGACAATGAGCAGTTCTTC. As protein: CASSHPGDNEQFF.

The CDR3 region has the DNA TGTGCCAGCAGCCAAGATCTCGGCTACACCTTC. Protein product: CASSQDLGYTF. J is TRBJ1-2 and V is TRBV4-2; no clear D gene. The CDR3 is made up of 11 amino acids. Germline values: CDR1 LGHNA, CDR2 YNFKEQ. V lost 0 bases, J lost 8 bases, and 4 bases lay in between.

This chain uses TRBV27 with TRBJ2-3; 10 bases fit TRBD2. Trimming took 7 bases from V and 0 from J; bases not matched to a gene: 4. The CDR3 covers 15 residues. Germline assignment: CDR1 MNHEY and CDR2 SMNVEV (reference sequence). The CDR3 DNA reads TGTGCCAGCACACTAGCGGGACTTAGCACAGATACGCAGTATTTT. Translated, it gives CASTLAGLSTDTQYF.

The chain joins TRBV4-2 to TRBJ1-6; TRBD1 agrees at 9 bases. The V and J ends lost 4 bases and 8 bases, in that order; junction bases with no gene match: 6. Germline V gene lookup returns CDR1 LGHNA and CDR2 YNFKEQ. This CDR3 spans 15 amino acids. The CDR3 DNA reads as TGTGCCAGCAGCCCGGGGACAGGGAGGGATTCACCCCTCCACTTT. Encoded protein: CASSPGTGRDSPLHF.

The rearrangement uses TRBV12-3 or TRBV12-4 and TRBJ1-2; 10 nucleotides agree with TRBD1. Trimming took 6 bases from V and 8 from J; bases not matched to a gene: 6. This CDR3 comprises 13 residues. CDR3 amino acids: CASSQDRGWGYTF. CDR3 nucleotide sequence: TGTGCCAGCAGCCAGGACAGGGGGTGGGGCTACACCTTC.

The rearrangement links TRBV7-2 to TRBJ1-5, with a weak D call TRBD1 (5 bases). Germline V gene sequence: CDR1 SGHTA, CDR2 FQGNSA. This CDR3 comprises 17 residues. V was shortened by 2 bases and J by 0 bases, with 14 bases between the two germline ends. CDR3 sequence: CASSLFGGSYSNQPQHF. The CDR3 nucleotides are TGTGCCAGCAGCTTATTCGGGGGGTCCTATAGCAATCAGCCCCAGCATTTT.

The gene calls are TRBV30 and TRBJ1-4; D perhaps matches TRBD1 (6 bases). With 6 bases removed from V and 5 bases from J, the gap between germline ends came to 16 bases. The CDR3 has 14 amino acids. Per the germline V gene, CDR1 is GTSNPN and CDR2 is SVGIG (reference sequence). The DNA of the CDR3 is TGTGCCTGCCGTAAGGCGGGGGCGAATGAAAAACTGTTTTTT. Translated: CACRKAGANEKLFF.

This clone showed up many times. The V and J genes are TRBV2 and TRBJ2-5, with 7 bases aligning to TRBD1. J was trimmed by 6 bases and V by 5 bases; bases with no gene match: 12. The CDR3 has 15 residues. Germline CDR1 is SNHLY and CDR2 is FYNNEI. The CDR3 reads CASSLTTGLGKTQYF. CDR3 bases: TGTGCCAGCAGTCTGACGACAGGGTTAGGGAAGACCCAGTACTTC.

The chain joins TRBV6-2 or TRBV6-3 to TRBJ1-1; 7 bases line up with TRBD1. The germline CDR1 and CDR2 sequences are MNHEY and SVGEGT. Trimming removed 3 bases from V and 0 bases from J; junction bases left unmatched: 7. CDR3 length: 16 amino acids. CDR3 sequence (DNA): TGTGCCAGCAGTTATGGGACAGCAACCATGAACACTGAAGCTTTCTTT. It encodes CASSYGTATMNTEAFF.